The present TCR beta chain was sequenced within a study of blood T cell repertoires in COVID-19. This CDR3 region has 17 residues. The V gene's germline CDR1 is LGHNT and CDR2 FRNRAP. Trimming took off 5 bases at V and 4 bases at J, with 23 bases between the two ends. The data were produced by immunoSEQ multiplex PCR, yet TCRdb's version contains in-frame clones alone and is incomplete. The data contain 150,000 to 200,000 clones, around 89% of them singletons. In its sample, this clone was seen a few times. This receptor was taken from a human donor in a cohort sampled during active COVID-19. This chain connects TRBV12-5 to TRBJ1-1; D ambiguous. Sequenced: peripheral blood. The CDR3 sequence: CASGPQIWASPSTEAFF. The CDR3 bases are TGTGCTAGTGGTCCCCAGATCTGGGCGAGTCCCAGCACTGAAGCTTTCTTT.